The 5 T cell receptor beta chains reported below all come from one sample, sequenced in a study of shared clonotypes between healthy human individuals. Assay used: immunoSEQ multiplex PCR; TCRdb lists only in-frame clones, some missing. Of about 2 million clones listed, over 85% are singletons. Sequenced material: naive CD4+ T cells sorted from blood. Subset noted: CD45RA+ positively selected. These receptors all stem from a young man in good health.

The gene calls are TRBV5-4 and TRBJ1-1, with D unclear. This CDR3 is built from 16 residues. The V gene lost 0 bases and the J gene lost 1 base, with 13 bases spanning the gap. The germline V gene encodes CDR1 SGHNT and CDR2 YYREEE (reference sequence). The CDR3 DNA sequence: TGTGCCAGCAGCTTGGGACACTTCCCAGGGAACACTGAAGCTTTCTTT. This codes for CASSLGHFPGNTEAFF.

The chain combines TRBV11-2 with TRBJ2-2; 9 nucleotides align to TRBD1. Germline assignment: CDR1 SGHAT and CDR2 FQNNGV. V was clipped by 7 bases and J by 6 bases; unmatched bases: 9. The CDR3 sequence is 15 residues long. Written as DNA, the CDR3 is TGTGCCAGCATCGACCGGGACAGGGTGGCCGGGGAGCTGTTTTTT. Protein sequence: CASIDRDRVAGELFF. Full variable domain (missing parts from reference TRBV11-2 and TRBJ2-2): EAGVAQSPRYKIIEKRQSVAFWCNPISGHATLYWYQQILGQGPKLLIQFQNNGVVDDSQLPKDRFSAERLKGVDSTLKIQPAKLEDSAVYLCASIDRDRVAGELFFGEGSRLTVL.

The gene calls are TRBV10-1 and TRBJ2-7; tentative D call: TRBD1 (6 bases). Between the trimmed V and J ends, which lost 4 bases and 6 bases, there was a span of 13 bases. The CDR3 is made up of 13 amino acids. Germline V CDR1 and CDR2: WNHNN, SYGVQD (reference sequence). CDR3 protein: CASSGNRVGEQYF. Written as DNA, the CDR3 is TGCGCCAGCAGTGGAAACAGGGTGGGCGAGCAGTACTTC.

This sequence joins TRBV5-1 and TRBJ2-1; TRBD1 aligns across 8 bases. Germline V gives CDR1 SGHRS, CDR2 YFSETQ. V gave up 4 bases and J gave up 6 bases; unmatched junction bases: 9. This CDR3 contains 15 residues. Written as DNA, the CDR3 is TGCGCCAGCAGCGCGATGACAGGGGTGCTCAATGAGCAGTTCTTC. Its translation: CASSAMTGVLNEQFF.

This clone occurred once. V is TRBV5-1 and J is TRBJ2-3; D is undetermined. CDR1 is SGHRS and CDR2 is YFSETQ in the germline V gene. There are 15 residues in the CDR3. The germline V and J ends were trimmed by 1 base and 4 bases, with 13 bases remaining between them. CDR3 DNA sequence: TGCGCCAGCAGCTTGTCGGGCAGCACCGCAGATACGCAGTATTTT. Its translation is CASSLSGSTADTQYF. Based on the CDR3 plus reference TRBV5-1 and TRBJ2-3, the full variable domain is KAGVTQTPRYLIKTRGQQVTLSCSPISGHRSVSWYQQTPGQGLQFLFEYFSETQRNKGNFPGRFSGRQFSNSRSEMNVSTLELGDSALYLCASSLSGSTADTQYFGPGTRLTVL.